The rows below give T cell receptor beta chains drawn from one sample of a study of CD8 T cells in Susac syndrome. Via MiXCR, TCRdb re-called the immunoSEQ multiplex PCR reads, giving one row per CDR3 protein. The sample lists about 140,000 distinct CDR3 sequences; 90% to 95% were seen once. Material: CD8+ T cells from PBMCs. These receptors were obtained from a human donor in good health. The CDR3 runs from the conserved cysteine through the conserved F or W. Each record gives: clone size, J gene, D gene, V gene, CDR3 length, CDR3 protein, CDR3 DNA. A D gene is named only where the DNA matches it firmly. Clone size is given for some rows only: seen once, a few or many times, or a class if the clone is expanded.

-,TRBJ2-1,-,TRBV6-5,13,CASSQPMGDEQFF,TGTGCCAGCAGTCAACCGATGGGGGATGAGCAGTTCTTC
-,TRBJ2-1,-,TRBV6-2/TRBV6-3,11,CAISEGNEQFF,TGTGCCATTTCCGAGGGCAATGAGCAGTTCTTC
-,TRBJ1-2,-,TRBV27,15,CASSWGSNSGYGYTF,TGTGCCAGCAGTTGGGGGTCGAATAGCGGCTATGGCTACACCTTC
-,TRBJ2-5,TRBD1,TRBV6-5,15,CASSPGGSRGETQYF,TGTGCCAGCAGCCCAGGAGGCTCCAGGGGGGAGACCCAGTACTTC
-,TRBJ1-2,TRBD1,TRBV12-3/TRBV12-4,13,CASSPGGGWGYTF,TGTGCCAGCAGCCCAGGGGGGGGCTGGGGCTACACCTTC
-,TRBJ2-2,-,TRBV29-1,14,CSGLMTLNTGELFF,TGCAGTGGGCTTATGACCCTGAACACCGGGGAGCTGTTTTTT
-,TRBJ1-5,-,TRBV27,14,CASNTGMSNQPQHF,TGTGCCAGCAACACAGGGATGAGCAATCAGCCCCAGCATTTT
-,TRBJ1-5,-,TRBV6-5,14,CASSEDRTHQPQHF,TGTGCCAGCAGTGAAGACAGGACGCATCAGCCCCAGCATTTT
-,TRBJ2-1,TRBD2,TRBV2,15,CASGTSGRASNEQFF,TGTGCCAGCGGGACTAGCGGGAGGGCGTCCAATGAGCAGTTCTTC
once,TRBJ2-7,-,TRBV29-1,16,CSVTLESSGRPYEQYF,TGCAGCGTTACCTTGGAATCAAGCGGGCGACCCTACGAGCAGTACTTC
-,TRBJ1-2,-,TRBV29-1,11,CSVEEVAGYTF,TGCAGCGTTGAAGAGGTAGCAGGCTACACCTTC
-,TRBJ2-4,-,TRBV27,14,CASRDLNDGNIQYF,TGTGCCAGCAGGGACCTCAACGACGGAAACATTCAGTACTTC
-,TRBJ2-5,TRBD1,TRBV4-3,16,CASSQDGTGGRETQYF,TGCGCCAGCAGCCAAGATGGGACAGGGGGCCGGGAGACCCAGTACTTC
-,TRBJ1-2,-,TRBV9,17,CASTYLVEHTSDYGYTF,TGTGCCAGCACCTACCTTGTTGAACACACCAGCGACTATGGCTACACCTTC
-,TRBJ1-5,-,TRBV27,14,CASSSQDSNQPQHF,TGTGCCAGCAGTTCACAGGATAGCAATCAGCCCCAGCATTTT
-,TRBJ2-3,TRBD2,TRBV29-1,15,CSVARTSGVADTQYF,TGCAGCGTTGCCAGAACTAGCGGGGTGGCGGATACGCAGTATTTT
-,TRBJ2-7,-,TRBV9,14,CASSVYEGSYEQYF,TGTGCCAGCAGCGTATACGAGGGCTCCTACGAGCAGTACTTC
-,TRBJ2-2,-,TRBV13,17,CASSFPSRARRTGELFF,TGTGCCAGCAGCTTCCCCAGTCGGGCAAGGAGGACCGGGGAGCTGTTTTTT
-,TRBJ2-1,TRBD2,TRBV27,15,CASSLLAGGQGEQFF,TGTGCCAGCAGTTTACTAGCGGGAGGGCAGGGTGAGCAGTTCTTC
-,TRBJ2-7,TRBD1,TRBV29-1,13,CSVDGQGPYEQYF,TGCAGCGTCGACGGACAGGGGCCATACGAGCAGTACTTC
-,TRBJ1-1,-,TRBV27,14,CASSSPVMNTEAFF,TGTGCCAGCAGTTCGCCAGTCATGAACACTGAAGCTTTCTTT
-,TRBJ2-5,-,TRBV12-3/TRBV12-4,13,CASSRPSVETQYF,TGTGCCAGCAGCCGCCCTAGCGTAGAGACCCAGTACTTC
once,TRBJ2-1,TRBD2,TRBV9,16,CASSVVLAGGPHEQFF,TGTGCCAGCAGCGTGGTCCTAGCGGGAGGGCCCCATGAGCAGTTCTTC
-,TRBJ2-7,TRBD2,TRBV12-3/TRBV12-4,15,CASSFGAGGLYEQYF,TGTGCCAGCAGTTTTGGAGCGGGAGGACTCTACGAGCAGTACTTC
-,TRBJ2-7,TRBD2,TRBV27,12,CASSYQAGEQYF,TGTGCCAGCAGTTACCAAGCGGGGGAGCAGTACTTC
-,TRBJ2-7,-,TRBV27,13,CASSFGPLYEQYF,TGTGCCAGCAGTTTTGGACCGCTCTACGAGCAGTACTTC
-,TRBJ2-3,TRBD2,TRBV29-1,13,CSVTSGSANTQYF,TGCAGCGTCACTAGCGGGAGTGCGAATACGCAGTATTTT
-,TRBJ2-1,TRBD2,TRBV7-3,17,CASSSQGTSPFYNEQFF,TGTGCCAGCAGCTCTCAAGGGACTAGCCCATTCTACAATGAGCAGTTCTTC
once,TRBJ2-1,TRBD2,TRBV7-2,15,CASSVPSGRFYEQFF,TGTGCCAGCAGCGTTCCTAGCGGGAGATTCTATGAGCAGTTCTTC
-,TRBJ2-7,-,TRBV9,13,CASSGQGGHEQYF,TGTGCCAGCAGCGGACAGGGAGGCCACGAGCAGTACTTC
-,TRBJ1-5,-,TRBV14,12,CASSQGLQPQHF,TGTGCCAGCAGCCAGGGGCTTCAGCCCCAGCATTTT
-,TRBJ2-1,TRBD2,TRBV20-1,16,CSARDFGLADNNEQFF,TGCAGTGCTAGAGATTTCGGTCTAGCGGACAACAATGAGCAGTTCTTC
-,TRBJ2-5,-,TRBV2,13,CASTERNQETQYF,TGTGCCAGCACCGAGAGAAATCAAGAGACCCAGTACTTC
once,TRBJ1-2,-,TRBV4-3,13,CASSQIANYGYTF,TGCGCCAGCAGCCAAATCGCTAACTATGGCTACACCTTC
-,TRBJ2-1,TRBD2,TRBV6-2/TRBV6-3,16,CASSYSEREAGNEQFF,TGTGCCAGCAGTTACTCGGAGCGGGAGGCCGGGAATGAGCAGTTCTTC
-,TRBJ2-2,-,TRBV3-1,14,CASSQVLGTGELFF,TGTGCCAGCAGCCAAGTGCTGGGGACCGGGGAGCTGTTTTTT
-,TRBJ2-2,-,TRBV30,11,CAWENTGELFF,TGTGCCTGGGAGAACACCGGGGAGCTGTTTTTT
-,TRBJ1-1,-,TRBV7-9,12,CASSYGRGEAFF,TGTGCCAGCAGCTATGGACGGGGTGAAGCTTTCTTT
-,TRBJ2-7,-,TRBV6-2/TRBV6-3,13,CASSYSFSREQYF,TGTGCCAGCAGTTACTCGTTTTCTCGCGAGCAGTACTTC
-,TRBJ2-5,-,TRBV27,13,CASSFSRFETQYF,TGTGCCAGCAGTTTTAGTCGTTTTGAGACCCAGTACTTC
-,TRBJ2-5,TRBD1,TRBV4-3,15,CASSQDKTGAQPQYF,TGCGCCAGCAGCCAAGATAAAACAGGGGCCCAGCCCCAGTACTTC